The 20 T cell receptor beta chains below come from one sample, sequenced in a study of blood T cell repertoires in COVID-19. Profiled with immunoSEQ multiplex PCR; TCRdb holds only in-frame clones, not every one. The sample consists of about 350,000 clones, around nine tenths of them appearing once. The sequenced sample was PBMCs or T cells enriched from blood (not recorded which). The receptors come from a woman under 40 who had been exposed to COVID-19.

This clone was picked up a small number of times. This chain connects TRBV28 to TRBJ2-7; D is possibly TRBD2 (6 bases). CDR3 length equals 15 residues. Germline values: CDR1 MDHEN, CDR2 SYDVKM. The V gene lost 3 bases and the J gene lost 0 bases, with 12 bases spanning the gap. The CDR3, as DNA: TGTGCCAGCAGTTTTTTGGCGGGGAGCTCCTACGAGCAGTACTTC. It translates to CASSFLAGSSYEQYF.

The CDR3 DNA reads TGTGCCAGCAGTTACTATCCGGGACTAGTGAGCTCCTACGAGCAGTACTTC. Amino acids: CASSYYPGLVSSYEQYF. The chain links TRBV6-2 or TRBV6-3 to TRBJ2-7; 8 positions match TRBD2. Per germline, CDR1 MNHEY and CDR2 SVGEGT. The junction had 8 bases not matched to a gene; V was cut back by 1 base and J by 0 bases. This CDR3 region has 17 residues.

This clone was seen once. This rearrangement joins TRBV19 to TRBJ2-3, with a possible D match to TRBD1 (6 bases). V lost 7 bases, J lost 6 bases, and 23 bases lay in between. CDR1 is LNHDA and CDR2 is SQIVND in the germline V gene (reference sequence). The CDR3 has 16 amino acids. Here the CDR3 reads CASTLRTASRGDTQYF. CDR3 DNA sequence: TGTGCCAGTACTCTACGGACAGCTAGCCGAGGGGATACGCAGTATTTT.

The chain is built from TRBV7-9 and TRBJ1-6, with 9 bases lining up with TRBD1. From germline, CDR1 is SEHNR and CDR2 FQNEAQ (reference sequence). The CDR3 sequence is 13 residues long. After removal of 5 bases from V and 10 bases from J, the junction contained 3 bases not matched to a gene. CDR3 region: CASSPTGGSPLHF. DNA of the CDR3: TGTGCCAGCAGCCCCACAGGGGGCTCACCCCTCCACTTT.

The chain joins TRBV5-6 to TRBJ1-1; no reliable D call. The germline V gene has CDR1 SGHDT and CDR2 YYEEEE. Trimming took off 1 base at V and 0 bases at J, with 10 bases between the two ends. The CDR3 totals 15 residues. The CDR3 DNA is TGTGCCAGCAGCTTGAGAATGAGTATGAACACTGAAGCTTTCTTT. Translating it yields CASSLRMSMNTEAFF.

The chain uses TRBV27 and TRBJ1-2, with D perhaps TRBD1 (5 bases). The CDR3 sequence is 14 residues long. V was shortened by 4 bases and J by 8 bases, with 17 bases between the two germline ends. Germline lookup yields CDR1 MNHEY and CDR2 SMNVEV (reference sequence). In nucleotides, the CDR3 is TGTGCCAGCAGTTCCGACTTCGACAGTGCCGGCTACACCTTC. Translating gives CASSSDFDSAGYTF.

The chain uses TRBV7-6 and TRBJ1-2; 10 positions agree with TRBD1. Germline CDR1 reads SGHVS; CDR2 reads FNYEAQ. The V gene end was trimmed by 5 bases and the J gene end by 0 bases; junction bases not matched to a gene: 6. The CDR3 is 16 residues long. The CDR3 loop reads CASSPRDRGANYGYTF. The CDR3 bases are TGTGCCAGCAGCCCCAGGGACAGGGGCGCTAACTATGGCTACACCTTC.

Remarks on this clone: The sample contains more than one DNA sequence encoding this CDR3. This rearrangement joins TRBV27 to TRBJ2-7; 9 bases are a match to TRBD1. This CDR3 region has 12 residues. CDR1 and CDR2 from the germline V gene are MNHEY and SMNVEV (reference sequence). The trim removed 6 bases at V and 7 bases at J, leaving 4 bases unmatched. In nucleotides, the CDR3 is TGTGCCAGCAGGACAGGGGGTGGTGAGCAGTACTTC. Protein sequence: CASRTGGGEQYF.

The chain has TRBV7-9 and TRBJ1-1, with a tentative D call TRBD1 (5 bases). V was shortened by 5 bases and J by 5 bases, with 15 bases between the two germline ends. CDR1 is SEHNR and CDR2 is FQNEAQ in the germline V gene (reference sequence). This CDR3 comprises 14 residues. In nucleotides, the CDR3 is TGTGCCAGCAGCCCCCTCGGGGGATCGACTGAAGCTTTCTTT. Its protein is CASSPLGGSTEAFF.

The rearrangement uses TRBV2 and TRBJ1-1, with 7 bases fitting TRBD1. The CDR3 covers 15 residues. The trim removed 5 bases at V and 0 bases at J, leaving 6 bases unmatched. Germline lookup yields CDR1 SNHLY and CDR2 FYNNEI. The CDR3 DNA reads as TGTGCCAGCAGTTCCGAAGGGACAGTGAACACTGAAGCTTTCTTT. Translation: CASSSEGTVNTEAFF.

This clone was counted only a few times. The chain combines TRBV6-5 with TRBJ1-2, with D uncertain. V lost 7 bases to trimming and J lost 3 bases, with 18 bases between them. Germline loops: CDR1 MNHEY, CDR2 SVGAGI. The CDR3 is made up of 15 amino acids. The CDR3: CASTMIGGNHYGYTF. DNA for the CDR3: TGTGCCAGCACCATGATAGGAGGGAACCACTATGGCTACACCTTC.

This chain joins TRBV9 and TRBJ2-1; TRBD2 matches 7 bases. This CDR3 has 15 residues. V dropped 0 bases and J dropped 6; count of bases not matched to a gene: 6. From germline, CDR1 is SGDLS and CDR2 YYNGEE. The CDR3 sequence is CASSVEAGVLNEQFF. CDR3 sequence (DNA): TGTGCCAGCAGCGTAGAGGCGGGAGTCCTCAATGAGCAGTTCTTC.

The J gene is TRBJ2-7, the V gene TRBV6-5; D might be TRBD1 (5 bases). Looked up from germline, CDR1 is MNHEY and CDR2 is SVGAGI. V was trimmed by 5 bases and J by 2 bases, leaving 13 bases between them. The CDR3 is made up of 14 amino acids. DNA of the CDR3: TGTGCCAGCAGTAGTTCATGGGGCCCCTACGAGCAGTACTTC. This encodes CASSSSWGPYEQYF.

The rearrangement uses TRBV3-1 (or the pseudogene TRBV3-2) and TRBJ1-5; 7 bases agree with TRBD1. The CDR3 covers 13 residues. After removal of 6 bases from V and 5 bases from J, the junction contained 4 bases not matched to a gene. Germline CDR1 reads LGHDT; CDR2 reads YNNKEL (reference sequence). The CDR3 bases are TGTGCCAGCAGTCCAACAGGGGATCAGCCCCAGCATTTT. Translating it yields CASSPTGDQPQHF.

This rearrangement joins TRBV12-3 or TRBV12-4 to TRBJ2-7; D gene uncertain. V dropped 2 bases and J dropped 5 bases, with 10 bases sitting between them. The CDR3 contains 13 residues. The CDR3 DNA reads TGTGCCAGCAGTTTATGGGCTGCTAACGAGCAGTACTTC. It codes for CASSLWAANEQYF.

V and J are TRBV10-3 and TRBJ1-5; D gene unclear. The CDR3 length is 12 residues. Trimming took 2 bases from V and 5 from J, leaving 4 bases between them. Germline V gene lookup returns CDR1 ENHRY and CDR2 SYGVKD. DNA of the CDR3: TGTGCCATCAGTGAGGTAGATCAGCCCCAGCATTTT. Protein: CAISEVDQPQHF.

The chain is built from TRBV21-1 and TRBJ2-2; the table calls TRBD2, which could not be checked here. TRBV21-1 is deemed a pseudogene. The CDR3 is 17 residues long. This CDR3 reads CASRTGTSGSGTGELFF. The CDR3 DNA follows: TGTGCCAGCAGAACCGGGACTAGCGGGAGTGGCACCGGGGAGCTGTTTTTT.

This clone was counted a single time. The rearrangement links TRBV28 to TRBJ2-5, with 13 nucleotides matching TRBD2. Germline CDR1 reads MDHEN; CDR2 reads SYDVKM. The ends lost 10 bases at V and 1 base at J; junction bases unmatched: 6. CDR3 length: 15 amino acids. CDR3 residues: CATQGTSGAQETQYF. The CDR3 DNA reads TGTGCCACACAAGGGACTAGCGGGGCCCAAGAGACCCAGTACTTC.

The chain carries TRBV7-9 and TRBJ2-2, with a weak D call TRBD2 (6 bases). Looked up from germline, CDR1 is SEHNR and CDR2 is FQNEAQ (reference sequence). V was clipped by 5 bases and J by 6 bases, with 19 bases between them. This CDR3 has 16 residues. CDR3 sequence: CASSRDLTSSPGELFF. In DNA, the CDR3 is TGTGCCAGCAGCCGTGATCTTACTAGCTCCCCCGGGGAGCTGTTTTTT.

This rearrangement joins TRBV4-1 to TRBJ1-4; perhaps TRBD1 as D (6 bases). The CDR3 covers 19 residues. V was pared by 1 base and J by 5 bases, with 23 bases between. Per the germline V gene, CDR1 is MGHRA and CDR2 is YSYEKL. CDR3 DNA sequence: TGCGCCAGCAGCCAAGGCGCCTTGACAGGAGGGGGGGTAAATGAAAAACTGTTTTTT. This gives the protein CASSQGALTGGGVNEKLFF.